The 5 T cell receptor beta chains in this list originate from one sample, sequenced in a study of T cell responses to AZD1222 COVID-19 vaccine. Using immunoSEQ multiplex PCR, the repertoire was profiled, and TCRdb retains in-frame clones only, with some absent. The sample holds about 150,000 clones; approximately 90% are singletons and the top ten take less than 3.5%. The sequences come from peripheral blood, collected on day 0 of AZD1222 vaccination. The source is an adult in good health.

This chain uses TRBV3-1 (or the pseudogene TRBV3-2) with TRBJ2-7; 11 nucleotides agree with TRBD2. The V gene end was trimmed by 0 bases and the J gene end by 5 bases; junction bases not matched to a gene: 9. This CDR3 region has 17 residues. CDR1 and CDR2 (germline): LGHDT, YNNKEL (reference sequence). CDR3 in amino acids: CASSQDSPSGGSHEQYF. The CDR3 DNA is TGTGCCAGCAGCCAAGATAGTCCTAGCGGGGGGTCCCACGAGCAGTACTTC.

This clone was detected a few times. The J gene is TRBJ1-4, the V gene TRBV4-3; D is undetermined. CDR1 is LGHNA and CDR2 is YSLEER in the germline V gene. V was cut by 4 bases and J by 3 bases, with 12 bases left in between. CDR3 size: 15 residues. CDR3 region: CASSPVNGPNEKLFF. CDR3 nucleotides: TGCGCCAGCAGCCCCGTTAACGGCCCTAATGAAAAACTGTTTTTT.

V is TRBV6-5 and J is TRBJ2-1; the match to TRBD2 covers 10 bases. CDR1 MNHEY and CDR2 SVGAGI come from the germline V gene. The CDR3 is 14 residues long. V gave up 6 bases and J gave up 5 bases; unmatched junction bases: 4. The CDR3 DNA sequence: TGTGCCAGCAGAATACTAGCGGGAAACAATGAGCAGTTCTTC. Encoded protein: CASRILAGNNEQFF.

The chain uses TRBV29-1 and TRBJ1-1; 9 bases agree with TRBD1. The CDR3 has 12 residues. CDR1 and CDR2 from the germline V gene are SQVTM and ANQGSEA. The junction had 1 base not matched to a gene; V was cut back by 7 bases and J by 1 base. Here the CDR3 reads CSATGGNTEAFF. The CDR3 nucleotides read TGCAGCGCGACAGGGGGGAACACTGAAGCTTTCTTT.

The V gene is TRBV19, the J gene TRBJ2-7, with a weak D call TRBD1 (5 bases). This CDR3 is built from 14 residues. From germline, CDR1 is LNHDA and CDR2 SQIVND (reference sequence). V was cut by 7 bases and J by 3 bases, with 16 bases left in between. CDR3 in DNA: TGTGCCAGTAAAGAAGGGGCTGGTATCTACGAGCAGTACTTC. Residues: CASKEGAGIYEQYF.